The entry below describes one T cell receptor beta chain. The CDR3 extends over 13 amino acids. CDR1 and CDR2 (germline): SGHTA, FQGTGA. Trimming cost V 5 bases and J 10 bases; bases outside gene matches: 10. The entry originates in a study of cytomegalovirus exposure and HLA in healthy donors. The PCR used 60 Vbeta and 13 Jbeta primers. This table comes from immunoSEQ multiplex PCR, and its TCRdb copy is limited to in-frame clones, with some not included. The sample features around 140,000 clones, with 1.5% to 1.9% in its top ten. This receptor was taken from a woman aged 35 to 49 in good health and CMV-seronegative. The chain combines TRBV7-3 with TRBJ1-1, with 7 positions matching TRBD1. The material sequenced was PBMCs. CDR3 nucleotide sequence: TGTGCCAGCAGCCCAGGGGGGTCCTCGGGAGCTTTCTTT. Its translation: CASSPGGSSGAFF.